The sequence of this TCR beta chain was determined in a study of T cell responses to AZD1222 COVID-19 vaccine. Whole-study findings and limits: Spike-wide coverage was observed for vaccine-associated CD4 TCRs, with dominant responses at 160-218 and 743-854.

CDR1 MDHEN and CDR2 SYDVKM come from the germline V gene. V was trimmed by 7 bases and J by 3 bases, leaving 15 bases between them. There are 14 residues in the CDR3. With respect to this clone: What it binds is unknown.

The method was immunoSEQ multiplex PCR; TCRdb's version includes in-frame clones alone and lacks a portion of them. The profile shows roughly 140,000 clones, 82% of them singletons. The sequencing used peripheral blood, collected on day 0 of MenACWY control vaccination. The TCR comes from an adult in good health. This chain joins TRBV28 and TRBJ1-2; TRBD1 is a possible D gene (5 bases). In DNA, the CDR3 is TGTGCCAGCACCCCCGGGGGGGTTCACTATGGCTACACCTTC. Protein: CASTPGGVHYGYTF.